This T cell receptor beta chain was identified in a study of patients and donors after allogeneic stem cell transplantation. In this sample, this clonotype turned up a few times. TCRdb ran MiXCR on the RT-PCR reads and lists one entry per CDR3 protein. The sample holds hundreds of thousands of distinct CDR3 sequences, 16% seen once. This CDR3 region has 16 residues. CDR1 is SGHKS, CDR2 YYEKEE, per germline (reference sequence). V was shortened by 4 bases and J by 5 bases, with 22 bases between the two germline ends. This chain connects TRBV5-5 to TRBJ2-7; D is perhaps TRBD1 or TRBD2 (5 bases each). Input material: blood, either unsorted or a sorted T cell fraction (not recorded which). The source of this sequence is a human donor who was either an allogeneic HSCT recipient or a stem cell or donor lymphocyte infusion donor (not recorded which). It is not recorded whose cells these are; they may come from a transplant donor. CDR3 protein: CASSAGFGTGYDEQYF. Written as DNA, the CDR3 is TGTGCCAGCAGCGCCGGGTTCGGGACGGGATATGACGAGCAGTACTTC.